Each of the 32 T cell receptor beta chains below was sequenced from the same sample in a study of T cells in Graves' hyperthyroidism and ophthalmopathy. From RNA transcripts, TCR beta CDR3 regions were amplified. A set of HTBI primers served as the primers for a first-round RT-PCR of the TCR CDR3. TCRdb re-called the multiplex PCR reads with MiXCR, one entry per CDR3 protein. The table shows fewer than 750,000 distinct CDR3 sequences, with about 15% occurring only once. The sequencing input was blood. These receptors all stem from a woman in her forties with Graves' ophthalmopathy.

J is TRBJ2-5 and V is TRBV6-1, with D perhaps TRBD1 (6 bases). Trimming cost V 1 base and J 5 bases, with 14 bases left between them. Germline CDR1 is MNHNS and CDR2 is SASEGT. The CDR3 has 15 residues. CDR3 sequence: CASSEVTGNWETQYF. In DNA, the CDR3 is TGTGCCAGCAGTGAAGTTACAGGGAATTGGGAGACCCAGTACTTC.

This clonotype appeared many times. The chain combines TRBV11-1 with TRBJ1-1, with D uncertain. The V gene's germline CDR1 is SGHAT and CDR2 FQDESV (reference sequence). The CDR3 has 12 residues. V was cut by 4 bases and J by 5 bases, with 8 bases left in between. In DNA, the CDR3 is TGTGCCAGCAGCTACCTCTCGACTGAAGCTTTCTTT. Its translation is CASSYLSTEAFF. Looking up the rest from reference TRBV11-1 and TRBJ1-1 gives the full variable domain: EAEVAQSPRYKITEKSQAVAFWCDPISGHATLYWYRQILGQGPELLVQFQDESVVDDSQLPKDRFSAERLKGVDSTLKIQPAELGDSAMYLCASSYLSTEAFFGQGTRLTVV.

In this sample, this clonotype turned up many times. The chain employs TRBV10-3 and TRBJ1-1, with 7 bases aligning to TRBD1. Trimming cost V 7 bases and J 5 bases; bases outside gene matches: 10. The CDR3 runs to 14 residues. Per germline, CDR1 ENHRY and CDR2 SYGVKD. The CDR3 DNA reads as TGTGCCATCACTCAGACAGGGAAGGGGACTGAAGCTTTCTTT. It is translated as CAITQTGKGTEAFF.

This clonotype was found many times. The chain recombines TRBV28 with TRBJ2-7, with 11 positions matching TRBD1. Trimming cost V 5 bases and J 3 bases; bases outside gene matches: 6. The CDR3 covers 15 residues. Germline CDR1 MDHEN, CDR2 SYDVKM. In nucleotides, the CDR3 is TGTGCCAGCAGTCCCCAGGGACAGGGGGTCTACGAGCAGTACTTC. Protein sequence: CASSPQGQGVYEQYF.

This clonotype has at least ten counts. The J gene is TRBJ2-5, the V gene TRBV7-9; tentatively, D is TRBD2 (5 bases). Trimming removed 4 bases at V and 7 bases at J, with 16 bases between. The CDR3 consists of 14 residues. CDR1 is SEHNR, CDR2 FQNEAQ, per germline (reference sequence). This CDR3 is CASSSDSPATTQYF. In DNA, the CDR3 is TGTGCCAGCAGCTCGGACTCCCCGGCGACGACCCAGTACTTC.

V gene TRBV5-1 combines with J gene TRBJ2-7; the match to TRBD1 covers 8 bases. The CDR3 is made up of 13 amino acids. V dropped 2 bases and J dropped 6; count of bases not matched to a gene: 4. Germline-derived CDR1 and CDR2 are SGHRS and YFSETQ. In nucleotides, the CDR3 is TGCGCCAGCAGCTTTCAGGGGGCCCTCGAGCAGTACTTC. This gives the protein CASSFQGALEQYF.

This sequence joins TRBV28 and TRBJ2-7, with D perhaps matching TRBD1 (8 bases). Trimming pared 1 base from V and 2 bases from J, leaving 15 bases between. The germline gives CDR1 MDHEN, CDR2 SYDVKM. There are 16 residues in the CDR3. CDR3 protein: CASSLLGGGQAYEQYF. The DNA of the CDR3 is TGTGCCAGCAGTTTATTGGGCGGGGGACAGGCCTACGAGCAGTACTTC.

This clonotype showed up many times. This chain uses TRBV11-2 with TRBJ2-2; TRBD2 agrees at 8 bases. The germline CDR1 and CDR2 sequences are SGHAT and FQNNGV. The CDR3 loop spans 16 amino acids. The ends lost 5 bases at V and 0 bases at J; junction bases unmatched: 5. The CDR3 DNA reads TGTGCCAGCAGCCTCTTAGCGGGGACGAACACCGGGGAGCTGTTTTTT. Translating it yields CASSLLAGTNTGELFF. The whole variable domain, remainder taken from reference TRBV11-2 and TRBJ2-2, is EAGVAQSPRYKIIEKRQSVAFWCNPISGHATLYWYQQILGQGPKLLIQFQNNGVVDDSQLPKDRFSAERLKGVDSTLKIQPAKLEDSAVYLCASSLLAGTNTGELFFGEGSRLTVL.

This clonotype has ten or more counts. A read error may be the cause here, since a much bigger clone is one base away. The J gene is TRBJ2-7, the V gene TRBV28; possible D gene TRBD2, 6 bases. The germline gives CDR1 MDHEN, CDR2 SYDVKM. The CDR3 loop spans 14 amino acids. CDR3 amino acids: CASGVRGFSYEQHF. The CDR3 bases are TGTGCCAGCGGGGTTCGGGGGTTCTCCTACGAGCAGCACTTC.

This clonotype has ten or more counts. DNA for the CDR3: TGTGCCAGCAGTGAAGGGGCAGGGGGCATCACTGAAGCTTTCTTT. It translates to CASSEGAGGITEAFF. The rearrangement links TRBV6-1 to TRBJ1-1; 8 nucleotides match TRBD1. With 1 base clipped from V and 4 bases from J, the junction kept 5 bases outside the gene matches. Germline V lookup: CDR1 MNHNS, CDR2 SASEGT. CDR3 length: 15 amino acids.

This clonotype was seen at least ten times. DNA of the CDR3: TGTGCCAGTAGTATAGGGGGTCTAGCGGGAGGCGAGCAGTTCTTC. This translates into CASSIGGLAGGEQFF. This rearrangement joins TRBV19 to TRBJ2-1; 11 nucleotides line up with TRBD2. The CDR3 has 15 residues. With V trimmed by 1 base and J by 10 bases, 6 bases remained unmatched. Germline assignment: CDR1 LNHDA and CDR2 SQIVND (reference sequence).

This clonotype was seen ten or more times. The rearrangement joins TRBV7-2 to TRBJ1-5; D gene uncertain. Germline V CDR1 and CDR2: SGHTA, FQGNSA. The V gene lost 0 bases and the J gene lost 7 bases, with 10 bases spanning the gap. The CDR3 is made up of 14 amino acids. CDR3 nucleotides: TGTGCCAGCAGCTTAGCAGGAATAGGACAGCCCCAGCATTTT. Translated: CASSLAGIGQPQHF.

In its sample, this clonotype was seen many times. J is TRBJ1-5 and V is TRBV6-2 or TRBV6-3; D gene unclear. CDR1 MNHEY and CDR2 SVGEGT come from the germline V gene. The CDR3 has 13 residues. Trimming shortened V by 0 bases and J by 6 bases, and 6 bases separated the two germline ends. This CDR3 reads CASSYSTPQPQHF. CDR3 in DNA: TGTGCCAGCAGTTACTCGACTCCTCAGCCCCAGCATTTT.

This sequence joins TRBV28 and TRBJ2-7; D is unresolved. The CDR3 is 11 residues long. Germline CDR1 is MDHEN and CDR2 is SYDVKM. Trimming stripped 2 bases from V and 11 bases from J, with 10 bases between. As DNA, the CDR3 is TGTGCCAGCAGTTTAATGTCAGAGAAGTACTTC. Amino acids: CASSLMSEKYF.

This clonotype was seen a handful of times. The V and J genes are TRBV7-9 and TRBJ2-2; 7 nucleotides align to TRBD2. CDR1 is SEHNR and CDR2 is FQNEAQ in the germline V gene (reference sequence). The trim removed 0 bases at V and 6 bases at J, leaving 4 bases unmatched. The CDR3 spans 15 residues. The CDR3 region is CASSLAGLVAGELFF. The DNA for the CDR3 is TGTGCCAGCAGCTTAGCCGGACTAGTCGCCGGGGAGCTGTTTTTT.

This clonotype was picked up many times. V usage is TRBV7-3 and J usage is TRBJ2-2, with D possibly matching TRBD1 (7 bases). V lost 5 bases to trimming and J lost 3 bases, with 10 bases between them. CDR3 length equals 14 residues. The V gene's germline CDR1 is SGHTA and CDR2 FQGTGA. CDR3 nucleotides: TGTGCCAGCAGCCGCGGGACAGACACCGGGGAGCTGTTTTTT. Its translation is CASSRGTDTGELFF. The whole variable domain, filled in from reference TRBV7-3 and TRBJ2-2, reads GAGVSQTPSNKVTEKGKYVELRCDPISGHTALYWYRQSLGQGPEFLIYFQGTGAADDSGLPNDRFFAVRPEGSVSTLKIQRTERGDSAVYLCASSRGTDTGELFFGEGSRLTVL.

This clonotype was counted ten times or more. This chain links TRBV28 with TRBJ1-5, with D perhaps TRBD1 (5 bases). The CDR3 spans 14 residues. Germline lookup yields CDR1 MDHEN and CDR2 SYDVKM. V lost 10 bases, J lost 0 bases, and 13 bases lay in between. The CDR3, as DNA: TGTGCCACTCGACAGTTCCCTAGCAATCAGCCCCAGCATTTT. The encoded protein is CATRQFPSNQPQHF.

This clonotype was picked up many times. This chain joins TRBV7-8 and TRBJ2-3; D may be TRBD1 (6 bases). This CDR3 region has 15 residues. The V gene lost 8 bases and the J gene lost 0 bases, with 15 bases spanning the gap. CDR1 SGHVS and CDR2 FQNEAQ come from the germline V gene. This CDR3 is CASENRVASTDTQYF. DNA of the CDR3: TGTGCCAGCGAGAACAGGGTGGCTAGCACAGATACGCAGTATTTT.

This clonotype was counted ten times or more. J is TRBJ2-7 and V is TRBV28; TRBD2 agrees at 7 bases. The CDR3 has 16 residues. The V segment lost 4 bases and the J segment 2 bases; nucleotides outside the gene matches: 11. Germline V lookup: CDR1 MDHEN, CDR2 SYDVKM. The CDR3 region has the DNA TGTGCCAGCAGTTCTCTCCGCGGGAGAATCGCCTACGAGCAGTACTTC. This sequence encodes CASSSLRGRIAYEQYF. The whole variable domain, filled in from reference TRBV28 and TRBJ2-7, reads DVKVTQSSRYLVKRTGEKVFLECVQDMDHENMFWYRQDPGLGLRLIYFSYDVKMKEKGDIPEGYSVSREKKERFSLILESASTNQTSMYLCASSSLRGRIAYEQYFGPGTRLTVT.

This clonotype has only a few counts. The chain is built from TRBV5-5 and TRBJ2-3; maybe TRBD1 (6 bases). Germline V gene sequence: CDR1 SGHKS, CDR2 YYEKEE (reference sequence). The CDR3 covers 15 residues. Trimming took 6 bases from V and 6 from J, leaving 20 bases between them. The CDR3 DNA reads TGTGCCAGCAATATGTGGACAGTAGGAGCTGATACGCAGTATTTT. This encodes CASNMWTVGADTQYF.

In its sample, this clonotype was seen many times. J is TRBJ1-1 and V is TRBV27; tentative D call: TRBD1 (6 bases). CDR3 size: 14 residues. V gave up 0 bases and J gave up 5 bases, with 10 bases separating them. Germline CDR1 reads MNHEY; CDR2 reads SMNVEV (reference sequence). The CDR3 loop reads CASSLSQGWTEAFF. The CDR3 region has the DNA TGTGCCAGCAGTTTATCACAGGGTTGGACTGAAGCTTTCTTT.

The rearrangement links TRBV6-1 to TRBJ1-2; D not resolved. The germline V gene has CDR1 MNHNS and CDR2 SASEGT. The CDR3 loop spans 13 amino acids. Trimming left V 1 base short and J 6 bases short, with 9 bases between. In DNA, the CDR3 is TGTGCCAGCAGTGAAGTTAGGGTTCATGGCTACACCTTC. Translated: CASSEVRVHGYTF.

This clonotype was observed many times. This sequence is one base from a far larger clone and is likely a read error. The J gene is TRBJ1-2, the V gene TRBV7-2; possible D gene TRBD1, 6 bases. Germline CDR1 is SGHTA and CDR2 is FQGNSA. The length of the CDR3 is 12 residues. CDR3: CASSSDSYGNTF. For the CDR3, the DNA is TGTGCCAGCAGCTCGGACAGCTATGGCAACACCTTC.

This clonotype was observed at least ten times. The chain is built from TRBV7-8 and TRBJ2-7, with TRBD2 matching over 11 bases. The ends lost 2 bases at V and 6 bases at J; junction bases unmatched: 9. In germline, CDR1 is SGHVS, CDR2 FQNEAQ. The CDR3 loop spans 16 amino acids. The CDR3 loop is CASSLSTSGSNGEQYF. CDR3 DNA sequence: TGTGCCAGCAGCTTAAGTACTAGCGGGAGTAACGGCGAGCAGTACTTC.

In this sample, this clonotype turned up many times. The chain is built from TRBV28 and TRBJ2-7, with D unresolved. The CDR3 has 11 residues. Trimming left V 7 bases short and J 2 bases short, with 6 bases between. Germline CDR1 and CDR2: MDHEN and SYDVKM. The CDR3 region has the DNA TGTGCCAGCACACGGGCCTACGAGCAGTACTTC. It specifies CASTRAYEQYF. Supplemented by reference TRBV28 and TRBJ2-7, the full variable domain reads DVKVTQSSRYLVKRTGEKVFLECVQDMDHENMFWYRQDPGLGLRLIYFSYDVKMKEKGDIPEGYSVSREKKERFSLILESASTNQTSMYLCASTRAYEQYFGPGTRLTVT.

This clonotype has just a few counts. This sequence joins TRBV20-1 and TRBJ1-5; possibly TRBD1 for D (6 bases). The CDR3 is made up of 15 amino acids. Trimming left V 1 base short and J 4 bases short, with 14 bases between. Germline V CDR1 and CDR2: DFQATT, SNEGSKA (reference sequence). CDR3 region: CSARGSDSQNQPQHF. CDR3 nucleotide sequence: TGCAGTGCTAGAGGATCGGACAGCCAGAATCAGCCCCAGCATTTT.

This clonotype was seen many times. The rearrangement links TRBV27 to TRBJ2-6; 8 bases match TRBD2. With 2 bases clipped from V and 0 bases from J, the junction kept 6 bases outside the gene matches. Germline CDR1 and CDR2: MNHEY and SMNVEV (reference sequence). CDR3 size: 18 residues. The CDR3 here is CASSLREGVHSGANVLTF. Written as DNA, the CDR3 is TGTGCCAGCAGTTTACGGGAGGGCGTCCACTCTGGGGCCAACGTCCTGACTTTC.

The chain joins TRBV2 to TRBJ2-5; TRBD2 matches 11 bases. The V gene's germline CDR1 is SNHLY and CDR2 FYNNEI. This CDR3 has 14 amino acids. V was pared by 6 bases and J by 4 bases, with 4 bases of the junction left unmatched. The CDR3 loop is CASRTGTSGETQYF. In DNA form, the CDR3 reads TGTGCCAGCAGGACCGGGACTAGCGGAGAGACCCAGTACTTC.

This clonotype was counted only a few times. The V call is TRBV10-3, the J call TRBJ2-5, with TRBD1 identical over 7 bases. Germline V gives CDR1 ENHRY, CDR2 SYGVKD. The CDR3 covers 13 residues. J lost 4 bases, V lost 3 bases, and 2 bases had no gene match. The CDR3 DNA is TGTGCCATCAGTGAAACAGGGGCAGAGACCCAGTACTTC. It encodes CAISETGAETQYF.

This clonotype was seen at least ten times. The J gene is TRBJ2-7, the V gene TRBV28; the D call may be TRBD1 or TRBD2 (5 bases each). V was trimmed by 4 bases and J by 3 bases, leaving 19 bases between them. Germline assignment: CDR1 MDHEN and CDR2 SYDVKM. This CDR3 comprises 16 residues. This CDR3 is CASSSWDRLKGYEQYF. The CDR3 coding sequence is TGTGCCAGCAGTTCATGGGACCGCCTGAAGGGCTACGAGCAGTACTTC. The entire variable domain, with the rest obtained from reference TRBV28 and TRBJ2-7, is as follows: DVKVTQSSRYLVKRTGEKVFLECVQDMDHENMFWYRQDPGLGLRLIYFSYDVKMKEKGDIPEGYSVSREKKERFSLILESASTNQTSMYLCASSSWDRLKGYEQYFGPGTRLTVT.

At least ten counts were recorded for this clonotype. The rearrangement joins TRBV6-1 to TRBJ1-3, with D uncertain. Germline CDR1 and CDR2: MNHNS and SASEGT. The CDR3 spans 14 residues. V was clipped by 3 bases and J by 0 bases, with 6 bases between them. The CDR3 DNA is TGTGCCAGCAGTGACGGGTCCTCTGGAAACACCATATATTTT. It codes for CASSDGSSGNTIYF.

CDR3 sequence reads: CASSPTGVQIRAEAFF. Written as DNA, the CDR3 is TGTGCCAGCAGCCCGACAGGGGTTCAGATCCGGGCTGAAGCTTTCTTT. The V call is TRBV11-2, the J call TRBJ1-1; the match to TRBD1 covers 8 bases. V trimming: 5 bases; J trimming: 6 bases; junction bases outside the gene matches: 14. The CDR3 is 16 residues long. Germline V gene lookup returns CDR1 SGHAT and CDR2 FQNNGV.